This T cell receptor beta chain derives from a study of cytomegalovirus exposure and HLA in healthy donors. General study points: In vitro, a few CMV-associated chains proved specific for CMV antigens. There were about 160 TCR beta chains listed as cytomegalovirus-associated.

Trimming left V 11 bases short and J 0 bases short, with 19 bases between. This CDR3 region has 15 residues. CDR1 MNHNS and CDR2 SASEGT come from the germline V gene. Clones were sequenced by immunoSEQ multiplex PCR, and TCRdb holds only the in-frame ones, with some missing. The data show 200,000 to 250,000 clones, around four fifths seen once. As for this clone: Antigen unknown.

V and J are TRBV6-1 and TRBJ2-5; D might be TRBD1 (6 bases). Sequencing was performed on PBMCs. The TCR sequence derives from a woman younger than 35 in good health and CMV-seronegative. The CDR3 loop is CAVQGQVPYQETQYF. The CDR3 DNA reads TGTGCCGTACAGGGCCAGGTCCCGTACCAAGAGACCCAGTACTTC.